This T cell receptor beta chain was sequenced during a study of T cell repertoires in cytomegalovirus infection. Study information: Public signatures in TCR beta pointed to CMV infection and matching HLA type.

Study results and limitations: The study found HLA-C-restricted CMV-specific TCR beta clonotypes dominating the ex vivo response. Cumulative public TCR beta family frequency identified carriers of CMV plus the relevant HLA.

In TCRdb, the reads were re-called with MiXCR into one record per CDR3 protein. The sample includes approximately 550,000 distinct CDR3 sequences, approximately 15% of them seen just once. The CDR3 covers 14 residues. Germline-derived CDR1 and CDR2 are MNHEY and SMNVEV (reference sequence). Trimming left V 3 bases short and J 7 bases short, with 15 bases between. On this clonotype itself: What it binds is not known. The final CDR3 position lacks the conserved phenylalanine or tryptophan, pointing to a likely read error.

The sequenced sample was CD8+ T cells from PBMCs. The source of this sequence is a human donor in good health (CMV status not recorded). Some clones in this sample may be carry-over from other donors' samples. The chain carries TRBV27 and TRBJ1-2; perhaps TRBD1 as D (6 bases). CDR3 sequence reads: CASSFGQWALGYTL. The CDR3 DNA sequence: TGTGCCAGCAGTTTCGGACAGTGGGCCCTTGGCTACACCTTA.